One sample yielded the 18 T cell receptor beta chains listed below, sequenced in a study of T cell repertoires in cytomegalovirus infection. These receptors lack a known antigen. MiXCR, applied by TCRdb to the reads, yields one record per CDR3 protein. This sample has about 310,000 distinct CDR3 sequences, with around 25% found just once. This material consisted of cultured PBMCs, taken from culture after CMV antigen stimulation. The receptor set was obtained from a human donor in good health (CMV status not recorded). Some clones in this sample may be carry-over from other donors' samples.

V usage is TRBV7-6 and J usage is TRBJ2-7; 8 positions match TRBD1. CDR3 length: 16 residues. CDR1 and CDR2 from the germline V gene are SGHVS and FNYEAQ. With 5 bases clipped from V and 0 bases from J, the junction kept 9 bases outside the gene matches. The CDR3, as DNA: TGTGCCAGCAGCGAATTGACAGGGGCTAACTCCTACGAGCAGTACTTC. Amino acids: CASSELTGANSYEQYF.

This clonotype showed up just once. V and J are TRBV4-3 and TRBJ1-3; TRBD1 matches 9 bases. The ends lost 0 bases at V and 0 bases at J; junction bases unmatched: 9. CDR1 and CDR2 (germline): LGHNA, YSLEER. The CDR3 extends over 19 amino acids. CDR3 coding DNA: TGCGCCAGCAGCCAAGATTCCGCAACAGGGGGCCTCTCTGGAAACACCATATATTTT. Protein: CASSQDSATGGLSGNTIYF.

This chain uses TRBV19 with TRBJ2-5; 8 nucleotides align to TRBD2. CDR1 LNHDA and CDR2 SQIVND come from the germline V gene (reference sequence). This CDR3 has 15 amino acids. V dropped 10 bases and J dropped 5; count of bases not matched to a gene: 15. The CDR3 here is CATYDRGGPAETQYF. The CDR3 coding sequence is TGTGCCACCTACGACCGCGGGGGGCCGGCTGAGACCCAGTACTTC.

This clonotype has more than one count but fewer than ten. The chain joins TRBV27 to TRBJ2-7; 11 positions agree with TRBD2. The trim removed 6 bases at V and 0 bases at J, leaving 4 bases unmatched. The V gene's germline CDR1 is MNHEY and CDR2 SMNVEV (reference sequence). This CDR3 has 15 residues. CDR3 DNA sequence: TGTGCCAGCAGCCTGACTAGCGGGAACTCCTACGAGCAGTACTTC. It specifies CASSLTSGNSYEQYF.

The chain joins TRBV23-1 to TRBJ2-7; TRBD1 matches 7 bases. TRBV23-1 is classed as an ORF, of uncertain function. V was pared by 4 bases and J by 2 bases, with 5 bases of the junction left unmatched. The CDR3 covers 14 residues. The CDR3 region has the DNA TGCGCCAGCAGTCCCCGGGACAGCACCTACGAGCAGTACGTC. It yields the protein CASSPRDSTYEQYV.

A few counts support this clonotype. The rearrangement uses TRBV7-9 and TRBJ1-1; D is undetermined. CDR1 is SEHNR, CDR2 FQNEAQ, per germline (reference sequence). The V end was cut by 3 bases, the J end by 6 bases, with 5 bases between. CDR3 length: 11 amino acids. The CDR3 DNA reads as TGTGCCAGCAGCTTTCCCCCTGAAGCTTTCTTT. This gives the protein CASSFPPEAFF.

This clonotype showed up just a few times. The chain recombines TRBV4-3 with TRBJ2-7; 7 nucleotides line up with TRBD2. This CDR3 has 17 residues. Germline-derived CDR1 and CDR2 are LGHNA and YSLEER. The trim removed 1 base at V and 5 bases at J, leaving 14 bases unmatched. The CDR3 sequence: CASSQVSGGLLTNEQYF. DNA for the CDR3: TGCGCCAGCAGCCAAGTATCGGGAGGTCTCTTAACAAACGAGCAGTACTTC.

This clonotype was seen more than once but under ten times. The rearrangement links TRBV7-2 to TRBJ2-7; the match to TRBD2 covers 7 bases. The CDR3 runs 15 residues. Germline lookup yields CDR1 SGHTA and CDR2 FQGNSA. V was clipped by 0 bases and J by 6 bases; unmatched bases: 8. The CDR3: CASSLAGGRGLEQYF. Here the CDR3 DNA reads TGTGCCAGCAGCTTAGCGGGCGGGAGAGGCCTCGAGCAGTACTTC.

This clonotype was seen at least ten times. The gene calls are TRBV7-8 and TRBJ2-1; D is unclear. Trimming removed 3 bases at V and 4 bases at J, with 7 bases between. Germline V gives CDR1 SGHVS, CDR2 FQNEAQ. CDR3 length: 13 residues. The CDR3 DNA sequence: TGTGCCAGCAGCTTGGACGCGTACAATGAGCAGTTCTTC. This gives the protein CASSLDAYNEQFF.

The gene calls are TRBV7-2 and TRBJ2-3, with TRBD2 matching 13 bases. CDR3 length: 15 amino acids. Trimming cost V 4 bases and J 6 bases; bases outside gene matches: 4. The germline CDR1 and CDR2 sequences are SGHTA and FQGNSA. CDR3 in DNA: TGTGCCAGCAGCTGGACTAGCGGGAGTAGTGATACGCAGTATTTT. Residues: CASSWTSGSSDTQYF.

This clonotype was counted at least ten times. The rearrangement joins TRBV7-2 to TRBJ2-7, with D hard to call. CDR3 length equals 16 residues. The ends were cut back, 2 bases at V and 3 bases at J, with 17 bases in the middle. The germline V gene encodes CDR1 SGHTA and CDR2 FQGNSA. The CDR3 region has the DNA TGTGCCAGCAGCTTAAATCGCGGTGGACCTAACTACGAGCAGTACGTC. It codes for CASSLNRGGPNYEQYV.

This chain uses TRBV7-2 with TRBJ2-5, with TRBD2 as a possible D gene (6 bases). The germline V and J ends were trimmed by 3 bases and 4 bases, with 12 bases remaining between them. This CDR3 spans 14 amino acids. Germline CDR1 SGHTA, CDR2 FQGNSA. DNA of the CDR3: TGTGCCAGCAGCTTCGTGGGGGGAATAGAGACCCAGTACTTC. It codes for CASSFVGGIETQYF.

Note on this clonotype: A single base separates this from a much larger clone, so it may be a read error. The genes are TRBV7-2 and TRBJ2-5, with TRBD2 as a possible D gene (5 bases). Germline V CDR1 and CDR2: SGHTA, FQGNSA. V was shortened by 7 bases and J by 3 bases, with 18 bases between the two germline ends. The CDR3 consists of 15 residues. DNA of the CDR3: TGTGCCAGCACCCTTCTAGCCCTAGGGAAAGAGACCCAGTACTTC. It encodes CASTLLALGKETQYF.

J is TRBJ2-3 and V is TRBV11-2; 8 bases are shared with TRBD2. This CDR3 comprises 14 residues. Germline lookup yields CDR1 SGHAT and CDR2 FQNNGV. The junction had 8 bases not matched to a gene; V was cut back by 5 bases and J by 7 bases. In DNA, the CDR3 is TGTGCCAGCAGCCGGGGACTAGGGGCTAATACGCAGTATTTT. As protein: CASSRGLGANTQYF.

CDR3 region: CASTYTGELFF. CDR3 in DNA: TGCGCCAGCACATACACCGGGGAGCTGTTTTTT. The V call is TRBV4-1, the J call TRBJ2-2; unclear D gene. This CDR3 is 11 amino acids long. V dropped 7 bases and J dropped 3 bases, with 3 bases sitting between them. Germline values: CDR1 MGHRA, CDR2 YSYEKL.

The gene calls are TRBV7-2 and TRBJ2-3, with D hard to call. There are 12 residues in the CDR3. Trimming stripped 6 bases from V and 7 bases from J, with 11 bases between. Per germline, CDR1 SGHTA and CDR2 FQGNSA. CDR3 sequence: CASRETSYTQYF. The CDR3 DNA is TGTGCCAGCAGGGAGACCTCTTATACGCAGTATTTT.

The chain employs TRBV19 and TRBJ2-1; possibly TRBD2 for D (6 bases). V lost 0 bases, J lost 0 bases, and 15 bases lay in between. The CDR3 is made up of 18 amino acids. Germline V gene lookup returns CDR1 LNHDA and CDR2 SQIVND (reference sequence). Here the CDR3 DNA reads TGTGCCAGTAGTATAGATCCGGCTAGCGCCTTCTCCTACAATGAGCAGTTCTTC. This encodes CASSIDPASAFSYNEQFF.

This clonotype came up a few times. This chain connects TRBV4-1 to TRBJ2-1, with TRBD2 matching over 9 bases. The CDR3 contains 15 residues. Germline CDR1 reads MGHRA; CDR2 reads YSYEKL. Trimming took 1 base from V and 9 from J; bases not matched to a gene: 7. The CDR3 coding sequence is TGCGCCAGCAGCCAAGTCGCGGGAGGGCCGGGTGAGCAGTTCTTC. Protein: CASSQVAGGPGEQFF.